This passage covers 29 T cell receptor beta chains from one sample sequenced in a study of cytomegalovirus exposure and HLA in healthy donors. It was with 60 Vbeta and 13 Jbeta primers that the PCR ran. The method was immunoSEQ multiplex PCR; TCRdb's version includes in-frame clones alone and lacks a portion of them. Here the sample spans roughly 100,000 clones, around three quarters being singletons. The sample was PBMCs. The receptors were sampled from a man aged 35 to 55 in good health and CMV-seronegative.

The chain employs TRBV5-1 and TRBJ1-1, with 9 positions matching TRBD1. The CDR3 is made up of 15 amino acids. Germline V gives CDR1 SGHRS, CDR2 YFSETQ. V gave up 2 bases and J gave up 1 base; unmatched junction bases: 3. CDR3 sequence (DNA): TGCGCCAGCAGCTTACAGGGGGCCCAGAACACTGAAGCTTTCTTT. It encodes CASSLQGAQNTEAFF.

The sample holds a few counts of this clone. The chain is built from TRBV5-4 and TRBJ1-1; D is ambiguous. CDR1 and CDR2 from the germline V gene are SGHNT and YYREEE (reference sequence). The V and J ends lost 0 bases and 1 base respectively, with 7 bases between them. CDR3 length: 14 amino acids. The CDR3 DNA is TGTGCCAGCAGCTTGGAATACAGGAACACTGAAGCTTTCTTT. Protein: CASSLEYRNTEAFF.

In this sample, this clone turned up a few times. The CDR3 DNA reads TGCGCCAGCAGCCTTAGACTAGCGGGGGGGCAAGAGACCCAGTACTTC. Its translation: CASSLRLAGGQETQYF. The V call is TRBV4-1, the J call TRBJ2-5; TRBD2 agrees at 14 bases. The germline V gene has CDR1 MGHRA and CDR2 YSYEKL. J was trimmed by 2 bases and V by 4 bases; bases with no gene match: 3. This CDR3 contains 16 residues.

The J gene is TRBJ1-2, the V gene TRBV7-2; D is undetermined. The CDR3 covers 13 residues. Trimming stripped 1 base from V and 6 bases from J, with 9 bases between. Germline loops: CDR1 SGHTA, CDR2 FQGNSA. The CDR3 DNA is TGTGCCAGCAGCTTAGGGCGGGAGAATGGCTACACCTTC. Protein: CASSLGRENGYTF.

The chain links TRBV6-4 to TRBJ1-2, with 8 bases that match TRBD1. This CDR3 has 19 amino acids. V lost 6 bases and J lost 1; bases outside the gene matches: 19. Looked up from germline, CDR1 is MRHNA and CDR2 is SNTAGT. The DNA of the CDR3 is TGTGCCAGCAGCCGCGAAGAGGGACAGGCCCGACCGGTTAACTATGGCTACACCTTC. It yields the protein CASSREEGQARPVNYGYTF.

The V and J genes are TRBV5-4 and TRBJ1-6, with D perhaps matching TRBD1 (6 bases). CDR3 length: 15 residues. V lost 3 bases to trimming and J lost 9 bases, with 16 bases between them. CDR1 is SGHNT, CDR2 YYREEE, per germline (reference sequence). CDR3 sequence (DNA): TGTGCCAGCAGCTCAGGGAACAGGGTGGGTTCACCCCTCCACTTT. Encoded protein: CASSSGNRVGSPLHF.

In its sample, this clone was seen once. The chain has TRBV6-5 and TRBJ1-3; D unresolved. Germline V gene data show CDR1 as MNHEY and CDR2 as SVGAGI. This CDR3 has 13 amino acids. Deletions cut 5 bases from V and 10 bases from J, with 15 bases between. CDR3 region: CASSPDTLRTIYF. The CDR3 nucleotides read TGTGCCAGCAGTCCCGACACCCTTCGGACCATATATTTT.

CDR3 region: CASSQVTNSNYGYTF. The CDR3 region has the DNA TGCGCCAGCAGCCAAGTCACAAATTCTAACTATGGCTACACCTTC. V usage is TRBV4-3 and J usage is TRBJ1-2; D is unresolved. Trimming pared 1 base from V and 0 bases from J, leaving 9 bases between. CDR3 length: 15 residues. From germline, CDR1 is LGHNA and CDR2 YSLEER.

The V call is TRBV5-4, the J call TRBJ1-2, with D possibly TRBD1 on 6 matching bases. V was pared by 4 bases and J by 8 bases, with 18 bases between. This CDR3 is 14 amino acids long. Germline lookup yields CDR1 SGHNT and CDR2 YYREEE (reference sequence). CDR3 loop: CASSATQGQGGYTF. CDR3 coding DNA: TGTGCCAGCAGCGCCACGCAGGGACAAGGGGGCTACACCTTC.

V and J are TRBV15 and TRBJ1-2; D is possibly TRBD1 (5 bases). The CDR3 consists of 14 residues. Germline CDR1 reads LNHNV; CDR2 reads YYDKDF (reference sequence). Trimming removed 3 bases at V and 2 bases at J, with 10 bases between. The CDR3 protein is CATSSADTNYGYTF. The CDR3 DNA is TGTGCCACCAGCAGCGCGGACACGAACTATGGCTACACCTTC.

J is TRBJ2-7 and V is TRBV7-8, with D unresolved. The CDR3 is 12 amino acids. CDR1 is SGHVS, CDR2 FQNEAQ, per germline. This chain's CDR3 is CASSRIDNFLSV. The CDR3 DNA reads as TGTGCCAGCAGCCGAATCGACAACTTCTTATCCGTC.

The chain combines TRBV19 with TRBJ2-7, with 12 bases matching TRBD1. The V segment lost 1 base and the J segment 4 bases; nucleotides outside the gene matches: 5. CDR3 length: 16 residues. The germline CDR1 and CDR2 sequences are LNHDA and SQIVND (reference sequence). The CDR3 loop reads CASSIGGQGATYEQYF. The CDR3 coding sequence is TGTGCCAGTAGTATAGGGGGACAGGGGGCGACTTACGAGCAGTACTTC.

The CDR3 DNA reads TGTGCCAGCTCACCCGACAGCTCTGGAAACACCATATATTTT. Protein: CASSPDSSGNTIYF. This chain joins TRBV18 and TRBJ1-3; possibly TRBD1 for D (5 bases). The V gene lost 3 bases and the J gene lost 0 bases, with 6 bases spanning the gap. Germline lookup yields CDR1 KGHSH and CDR2 LQKENI. The CDR3 is 14 amino acids.

The rearrangement links TRBV29-1 to TRBJ1-5; 8 bases match TRBD1. This CDR3 spans 13 amino acids. Germline CDR1 is SQVTM and CDR2 is ANQGSEA. CDR3 amino acids: CSTAPGGGQPQHF. In nucleotides, the CDR3 is TGCAGTACGGCTCCAGGGGGCGGTCAGCCCCAGCATTTT.

The chain carries TRBV7-6 and TRBJ1-1; tentatively, D is TRBD1 (5 bases). Germline assignment: CDR1 SGHVS and CDR2 FNYEAQ. The length of the CDR3 is 18 residues. V was clipped by 5 bases and J by 1 base, with 23 bases between them. The CDR3: CASSPRGGPGITNTEAFF. In nucleotides, the CDR3 is TGTGCCAGCAGCCCGAGGGGAGGCCCGGGGATAACGAACACTGAAGCTTTCTTT.

The rearrangement uses TRBV6-6 and TRBJ2-7, with D tentatively TRBD2 (7 bases). CDR3 length equals 13 residues. The germline CDR1 and CDR2 sequences are MNHNY and SVGAGI (reference sequence). V was clipped by 5 bases and J by 4 bases, with 12 bases between them. CDR3 bases: TGTGCCAGCAGTCAGGGGACTATATACGAGCAGTACGTC. Translation: CASSQGTIYEQYV.

The chain has TRBV19 and TRBJ1-5; 7 nucleotides match TRBD1. The CDR3 sequence is 14 residues long. Looked up from germline, CDR1 is LNHDA and CDR2 is SQIVND (reference sequence). V lost 9 bases to trimming and J lost 0 bases; unmatched junction nucleotides: 5. In DNA, the CDR3 is TGTGCCAGCAAGGACAGGAATAGCAATCAGCCCCAGCATTTT. Translation: CASKDRNSNQPQHF. Complete variable domain (other parts from reference TRBV19 and TRBJ1-5): DGGITQSPKYLFRKEGQNVTLSCEQNLNHDAMYWYRQDPGQGLRLIYYSQIVNDFQKGDIAEGYSVSREKKESFPLTVTSAQKNPTAFYLCASKDRNSNQPQHFGDGTRLSIL.

The V and J genes are TRBV5-1 and TRBJ2-2; 13 nucleotides agree with TRBD2. There are 17 residues in the CDR3. V dropped 3 bases and J dropped 4; count of bases not matched to a gene: 6. The germline V gene encodes CDR1 SGHRS and CDR2 YFSETQ. The CDR3: CASSYGTSGDPTGELFF. The CDR3 DNA sequence: TGCGCCAGCAGCTACGGGACTAGCGGGGACCCCACCGGGGAGCTGTTTTTT.

A remark on this clone: The junction does not match germline at one end; this may be a read error. This chain connects TRBV7-9 to TRBJ1-1; TRBD1 matches at 9 bases. The CDR3 totals 15 residues. CDR1 is SEHNR, CDR2 FQNEAQ, per germline (reference sequence). CDR3 DNA: TGTTCCAGCAGCTTAGGACAGGGGAGACGCGCTGAAGCTTTCTTT. It translates to CSSSLGQGRRAEAFF.

This clone occurred once. The chain recombines TRBV18 with TRBJ2-6; perhaps TRBD1 as D (6 bases). The CDR3 has 16 residues. Germline V gene data show CDR1 as KGHSH and CDR2 as LQKENI. V was pared by 2 bases and J by 2 bases, with 10 bases between. The CDR3 region has the DNA TGTGCCAGCTCACCATCTAGGGGGACTGGGGCCAACGTCCTGACTTTC. Translated, it gives CASSPSRGTGANVLTF.

This chain joins TRBV27 and TRBJ1-2; D ambiguous. The V end lost 5 bases, the J end lost 8 bases, and 15 bases lay between the germline ends. This CDR3 contains 13 residues. Germline lookup yields CDR1 MNHEY and CDR2 SMNVEV (reference sequence). The CDR3 DNA reads TGTGCCAGCAGTCAAAATCCTACGGGAGGCTACACCTTC. Its translation is CASSQNPTGGYTF.

The V gene is TRBV18, the J gene TRBJ1-2; weak D call: TRBD1 (6 bases). The CDR3 is made up of 17 amino acids. CDR1 is KGHSH, CDR2 LQKENI, per germline. Trimming took 2 bases from V and 6 from J, leaving 22 bases between them. The CDR3: CASSPITAGAAGDGYTF. In DNA form, the CDR3 reads TGTGCCAGCTCACCAATAACGGCAGGGGCCGCGGGGGATGGCTACACCTTC. Together with reference TRBV18 and TRBJ1-2, the CDR3 gives the full variable domain: NAGVMQNPRHLVRRRGQEARLRCSPMKGHSHVYWYRQLPEEGLKFMVYLQKENIIDESGMPKERFSAEFPKEGPSILRIQQVVRGDSAAYFCASSPITAGAAGDGYTFGSGTRLTVV.

The rearrangement links TRBV7-9 to TRBJ1-1; the D gene is possibly TRBD1 (6 bases). The V gene lost 6 bases and the J gene lost 6 bases, with 17 bases spanning the gap. This CDR3 region has 14 residues. CDR1 and CDR2 (germline): SEHNR, FQNEAQ (reference sequence). CDR3 region: CASRPPSGVAEAFF. DNA of the CDR3: TGTGCCAGCAGACCCCCCTCAGGGGTGGCTGAAGCTTTCTTT.

The chain links TRBV30 to TRBJ2-1; 15 nucleotides agree with TRBD2. CDR1 and CDR2 (germline): GTSNPN, SVGIG (reference sequence). The CDR3 runs to 14 residues. Trimming took 0 bases from V and 10 from J; bases not matched to a gene: 1. The CDR3 here is CAWSVGTSGGEQFF. The DNA of the CDR3 is TGTGCCTGGAGTGTCGGGACTAGCGGGGGGGAGCAGTTCTTC.

By sample fraction, this clone is medium-sized. V is TRBV6-1 and J is TRBJ2-7, with 7 nucleotides matching TRBD2. This CDR3 has 18 residues. With 4 bases clipped from V and 8 bases from J, the junction kept 23 bases outside the gene matches. Looked up from germline, CDR1 is MNHNS and CDR2 is SASEGT. CDR3 region: CASSAAGVLLGGDEKQYF. In DNA form, the CDR3 reads TGTGCCAGCAGTGCGGCGGGAGTACTCCTCGGAGGGGACGAAAAGCAGTACTTC.

The gene calls are TRBV7-2 and TRBJ2-1; possibly TRBD2 for D (6 bases). Germline loops: CDR1 SGHTA, CDR2 FQGNSA. This CDR3 is 13 amino acids long. Trimming left V 0 bases short and J 7 bases short, with 7 bases between. CDR3 nucleotides: TGTGCCAGCAGCTTAGCGGGACTTAATGAGCAGTTCTTC. It yields the protein CASSLAGLNEQFF. The full variable domain, with the rest looked up from reference TRBV7-2 and TRBJ2-1, is GAGVSQSPSNKVTEKGKDVELRCDPISGHTALYWYRQSLGQGLEFLIYFQGNSAPDKSGLPSDRFSAERTGGSVSTLTIQRTQQEDSAVYLCASSLAGLNEQFFGPGTRLTVL.

The table lists this clone with a few counts. This rearrangement joins TRBV7-2 to TRBJ1-6; 8 bases map to TRBD1. From germline, CDR1 is SGHTA and CDR2 FQGNSA. The length of the CDR3 is 12 residues. V was pared by 11 bases and J by 4 bases, with 1 base of the junction left unmatched. CDR3 sequence: CAGQGYNSPLHF. The DNA for the CDR3 is TGTGCCGGACAGGGATATAATTCACCCCTCCACTTT.

The DNA for the CDR3 is TGTGCCAGCAGCTTCTCGACTTTTAGGGGCGCTGTTGCCAAAAACATTCAGTACTTC. Translating gives CASSFSTFRGAVAKNIQYF. The V gene is TRBV11-2, the J gene TRBJ2-4; maybe TRBD1 (5 bases). V lost 3 bases and J lost 1, with 22 bases in between. There are 19 residues in the CDR3. CDR1 is SGHAT and CDR2 is FQNNGV in the germline V gene.

CDR3 bases: TGTGCCATCAGTGAGTCCGGGGTCTCCTATGGCTACACCTTC. It yields the protein CAISESGVSYGYTF. The gene calls are TRBV10-3 and TRBJ1-2; D unresolved. CDR1 is ENHRY, CDR2 SYGVKD, per germline. The CDR3 length is 14 residues. Trimming pared 0 bases from V and 4 bases from J, leaving 9 bases between.